A selection of T cell receptor beta chains follows, all from one sample in a study of T-cell memory formation after mild COVID-19. TCRdb itself ran the 5' RACE reads through MiXCR, one entry per CDR3 protein. The sample has roughly 110,000 distinct CDR3 sequences, around 15% seen once; the top ten hold roughly 40%. The source material was PBMCs or a T cell subset sorted from them (not recorded which). The origin of the receptors is a man younger than 35 who had mild COVID-19 (a few samples of this study predate the infection). Cell type and time point are not known. Each CDR3 is given with its conserved first and last residue. A D gene is named only where the DNA matches it firmly. Clone size is given for some rows only: seen once, a few or many times, or a class if the clone is expanded.

v_call,d_call,j_call,clone_size,cdr3_nt,cdr3_aa
TRBV27,NA,TRBJ1-6,NA,TGTGCCAGCAGTGGAATCGACCACAGGGTTTCACCCCTCCACTTT,CASSGIDHRVSPLHF
TRBV20-1,NA,TRBJ2-1,few,TGCAGTGCTAGCTGGGTGAACGATGAGCAGTTCTTC,CSASWVNDEQFF
TRBV7-3,TRBD2,TRBJ2-2,few,TGTGCCAGCAGCCCCACCGGGACTAGCGGGTCAGCCGGGGAGCTGTTTTTT,CASSPTGTSGSAGELFF
TRBV27,NA,TRBJ1-1,few,TGTGCCAGCACCTCCCCCGGAGGCACTGAAGCTTTCTTT,CASTSPGGTEAFF
TRBV5-1,NA,TRBJ2-5,few,TGCGCCAGCAGCTCACTTAGGGTAAACAGGGACGGAGAGTACCAAGAGACCCAGTACTTC,CASSSLRVNRDGEYQETQYF
TRBV7-3,NA,TRBJ2-3,many,TGTGCCAGCAGTTTGACGCTACCGGCAGATACGCAGTATTTT,CASSLTLPADTQYF
TRBV2,TRBD2,TRBJ2-7,few,TGTGCCAGCAGTGCGGAACCCGGACTAGCGGCCGAGCAGTACTTC,CASSAEPGLAAEQYF
TRBV3-1,NA,TRBJ1-2,NA,TGTGCCAGCAGCCAATACTCAGGGGTACGTTCATATGGCTACACCTTC,CASSQYSGVRSYGYTF
TRBV12-3/TRBV12-4,NA,TRBJ1-5,NA,TGTGCCAGCAGTTTAGCGCTGTGGCAGCCCCAGCATTTT,CASSLALWQPQHF
TRBV5-5,NA,TRBJ1-2,NA,TGTGCCAGCAGCTTGGAACGGGACACCGGACGGGGCTACACCTTC,CASSLERDTGRGYTF
TRBV12-3/TRBV12-4,NA,TRBJ2-7,few,TGTGCCAGCAGTTTTTCGGGCTACGAGCAGTACTTC,CASSFSGYEQYF
TRBV4-1,TRBD1,TRBJ1-4,few,TGCGCCAGCAGCCACCCGACAGGGGCGTGGAATGAAAAACTGTTTTTT,CASSHPTGAWNEKLFF
TRBV28,NA,TRBJ2-1,many,TGTGCCGTCAGGGGGGTGGGATACAATGAGCAGTTCTTC,CAVRGVGYNEQFF
TRBV7-9,NA,TRBJ2-3,many,TGTGCCGGGGAAGGTTTGGCAGATACGCAGTATTTT,CAGEGLADTQYF
TRBV5-1,NA,TRBJ2-1,few,TGCGCCAGCAGCTTGGCAGGCCCCGAGTACAATGAGCAGTTCTTC,CASSLAGPEYNEQFF
TRBV12-3/TRBV12-4,TRBD2,TRBJ2-1,few,TGTGCCAGCACACATAAGGGCGGGGGGGCGTTCAGTGGGCAGTTCTTC,CASTHKGGGAFSGQFF
TRBV20-1,NA,TRBJ1-1,NA,TGCAGTGCTAGACGGTTGAACACTGAAGCTTTCTTT,CSARRLNTEAFF
TRBV7-2,NA,TRBJ2-7,NA,TGTGCCAGCAGCAAGGACAGTCCCCTCCTCTACTTC,CASSKDSPLLYF
TRBV20-1,NA,TRBJ2-7,NA,TGCAGTGCTAGAGATGGGAGAGAAACCAACTACGAGCAGTACTTC,CSARDGRETNYEQYF
TRBV6-4,NA,TRBJ2-2,many,TGTGCCAGCAGTGTACAGGCAGGGAACACCGGGGAGCTGTTTTTT,CASSVQAGNTGELFF
TRBV6-6,TRBD1,TRBJ2-3,NA,TGTGCCAGCAGTTTCCGACAGGGGTCGACAGATACGCAGTATTTT,CASSFRQGSTDTQYF
TRBV4-3,TRBD1,TRBJ2-2,NA,TGCGCCAGCAGCCAATTGGACAGGGCGAACACCGGGGAGCTGTTTTTT,CASSQLDRANTGELFF
TRBV2,TRBD1,TRBJ1-2,few,TGTGCCAGCAGTGTGGGGACAGCCCCGACGGGCTACACCTTC,CASSVGTAPTGYTF
TRBV4-2,NA,TRBJ1-2,NA,TGTGCCAGCAGCCAAGATCCGACGACAAGCTGGGGCTACACCTTC,CASSQDPTTSWGYTF
TRBV7-8,NA,TRBJ2-7,many,TGTGCCAGCAGCCCCCCCGCCCACTCCTACGAGCAGTACTTC,CASSPPAHSYEQYF
TRBV5-5,TRBD1,TRBJ1-5,NA,TGTGCCAGCAGCTTGGACAGGGGAAGCGCTGGCAATCAGCCCCAGCATTTT,CASSLDRGSAGNQPQHF
TRBV27,NA,TRBJ2-7,few,TGTGCCAGCAGTTTATCGTTGGGGGGATACGAGCAGTACTTC,CASSLSLGGYEQYF
TRBV4-1,NA,TRBJ2-3,few,TGCGCCAGCAGCCAATTCATAGATACGCAGTATTTT,CASSQFIDTQYF
TRBV6-2/TRBV6-3,NA,TRBJ1-1,many,TGTGCCAGCAGCACCGGACGGACGAACACTGAAGCTTTCTTT,CASSTGRTNTEAFF
TRBV2,NA,TRBJ1-5,few,TGTGCCAGCAGTGAACAGCCCCCCGAGGTAGGGCGGCACCAGCCCCAGCATTTT,CASSEQPPEVGRHQPQHF
TRBV12-3/TRBV12-4,TRBD2,TRBJ2-7,few,TGTGCCAGCAGTCCGGGACTAGCGGGGGCCAACCCCTACGAGCAGTACTTC,CASSPGLAGANPYEQYF
TRBV11-2,NA,TRBJ2-7,NA,TGTGCCAGCAGCTCTAACAGGTTCTACGAGCAGTACTTC,CASSSNRFYEQYF
TRBV12-3/TRBV12-4,TRBD2,TRBJ2-1,few,TGTGCCGCCGGCGGGGGGGCCAGGAATGAGCAGTTCTTC,CAAGGGARNEQFF
TRBV5-6,NA,TRBJ2-1,NA,TGTGCCAGCAGCTTTCTCGTCGATGAGCAGTTCTTC,CASSFLVDEQFF
TRBV7-2,TRBD2,TRBJ2-1,few,TGTGCCAGCAGCTCTACTAGCGGGGGTTCCTACAATGAGCAGTTCTTC,CASSSTSGGSYNEQFF
TRBV6-5,NA,TRBJ2-1,few,TGTGCCAGCAGTTCCGCTATCGTGGGCTTTGGCGATGAGCAGTTCTTC,CASSSAIVGFGDEQFF
TRBV6-2/TRBV6-3,NA,TRBJ2-3,few,TGTGCCAGCAGCCCCCACGGCGGGCCGGTCACAGATACGCAGTATTTT,CASSPHGGPVTDTQYF
TRBV6-5,NA,TRBJ2-1,NA,TGTGCCAGCAGCTCCGGGACTCATACAAATGAGCAGTTCTTC,CASSSGTHTNEQFF
TRBV18,NA,TRBJ1-1,few,TGTGCCAGCTCAGCAGGGAACACTGAAGCTTTCTTT,CASSAGNTEAFF
TRBV15,NA,TRBJ2-2,many,TGTGCCACCAGCAGAGAGGCCACCTTCACCGGGGAGCTGTTTTTT,CATSREATFTGELFF
TRBV27,TRBD2,TRBJ2-7,few,TGTGCCAGCAGGAAAGGGGGACTAGCTTGGGACGAGCAGTACTTC,CASRKGGLAWDEQYF
TRBV6-2/TRBV6-3,NA,TRBJ1-5,NA,TGTGCCAGCAGTTACTCGGGAGGGGCGCGGGTCAATCAGCCCCAGCATTTT,CASSYSGGARVNQPQHF
TRBV27,TRBD2,TRBJ2-1,few,TGTGCCAGCAGTTTATCCTACCTCCTAGCGGGGGGGGACTACTACAATGAGCAGTTCTTC,CASSLSYLLAGGDYYNEQFF
TRBV6-5,NA,TRBJ1-3,few,TGTGCCAGCAGTTCGGCGGCTGGAAACACCATATATTTT,CASSSAAGNTIYF
TRBV10-3,TRBD2,TRBJ2-3,many,TGTGCCATCAGTGGACGACTAGCGGGGACCTCAGATACGCAGTATTTT,CAISGRLAGTSDTQYF
TRBV7-2,TRBD1,TRBJ2-5,many,TGTGCCAGCAGCTGGGTGCAGGGGGATTCAGAGACCCAGTACTTC,CASSWVQGDSETQYF
TRBV6-2/TRBV6-3,NA,TRBJ1-2,NA,TGTGCCAGCAGTTACTGGCAGGGGCAAGGCTACACCTTC,CASSYWQGQGYTF
TRBV2,NA,TRBJ2-1,few,TGTGCCAGAACCCCCAGGGAGGTTCCCTACAATGAGCAGTTCTTC,CARTPREVPYNEQFF
TRBV7-9,NA,TRBJ2-3,few,TGTGCCAGCACCGCATTCCGAGGGACAACTAGCACAGATACGCAGTATTTT,CASTAFRGTTSTDTQYF
TRBV20-1,NA,TRBJ2-7,NA,TGCAGGGAGCCCCCCTCTCGGCAGTACTTC,CREPPSRQYF